Listed below are T cell receptor beta chains from one sample, sequenced in a study of T cells in Graves' hyperthyroidism and ophthalmopathy. TCRdb re-called the multiplex PCR reads with MiXCR, one entry per CDR3 protein. The sample has about 560,000 distinct CDR3 sequences, about a sixth seen once. The sequenced sample consisted of blood. These receptor sequences come from a woman aged 25 to 39 with Graves' hyperthyroidism. CDR3s include the opening cysteine and the closing phenylalanine or tryptophan. Each record gives: CDR3 protein, CDR3 DNA, J gene, V gene, clone size, D gene. The D gene is left open where the match is weak. The size field is filled for only some rows; it gives once, few, many or a size class.

cdr3_aa: CASNDYNSPLHF; cdr3_nt: TGTGCCAGCAATGATTATAATTCACCCCTCCACTTT; j_call: TRBJ1-6; v_call: TRBV6-1; clone_size: .; d_call: .
cdr3_aa: CSASLGTTNTGELFF; cdr3_nt: TGCAGTGCTAGTTTGGGGACAACGAACACCGGGGAGCTGTTTTTT; j_call: TRBJ2-2; v_call: TRBV20-1; clone_size: many; d_call: .
cdr3_aa: CASSLRVQEGEKLFF; cdr3_nt: TGTGCCAGCAGCTTAAGGGTACAGGAAGGGGAAAAACTGTTTTTT; j_call: TRBJ1-4; v_call: TRBV11-2; clone_size: .; d_call: .
cdr3_aa: CASSIYGLAGSYNEQFF; cdr3_nt: TGTGCCAGTAGTATCTACGGACTAGCGGGCTCCTACAATGAGCAGTTCTTC; j_call: TRBJ2-1; v_call: TRBV19; clone_size: few; d_call: TRBD2
cdr3_aa: CASSQRTGDSHEQYF; cdr3_nt: TGTGCCAGCAGCCAACGGACTGGCGACTCCCACGAGCAGTACTTC; j_call: TRBJ2-7; v_call: TRBV4-2; clone_size: .; d_call: .
cdr3_aa: CATSDFFGELFF; cdr3_nt: TGTGCCACCAGTGATTTTTTCGGGGAGCTGTTTTTT; j_call: TRBJ2-2; v_call: TRBV24-1; clone_size: many; d_call: .
cdr3_aa: CASRHLLGPADTQYF; cdr3_nt: TGTGCCAGCAGGCACCTCTTGGGTCCAGCAGATACGCAGTATTTT; j_call: TRBJ2-3; v_call: TRBV27; clone_size: many; d_call: .
cdr3_aa: CASSEQGVYNYGYTF; cdr3_nt: TGTGCCAGCAGCGAACAAGGGGTATATAACTATGGCTACACCTTC; j_call: TRBJ1-2; v_call: TRBV9; clone_size: .; d_call: .
cdr3_aa: CASSSTGVLDGYTF; cdr3_nt: TGCGCCAGCAGCTCCACAGGGGTTCTCGATGGCTACACCTTC; j_call: TRBJ1-2; v_call: TRBV5-1; clone_size: few; d_call: TRBD1
cdr3_aa: CASRTGLGEKLFF; cdr3_nt: TGTGCCAGCAGAACAGGGCTAGGGGAAAAACTGTTTTTT; j_call: TRBJ1-4; v_call: TRBV27; clone_size: .; d_call: .
cdr3_aa: CASSSLGRGIDTQYF; cdr3_nt: TGTGCCAGCAGCTCGCTAGGGAGAGGGATAGATACGCAGTATTTT; j_call: TRBJ2-3; v_call: TRBV7-9; clone_size: few; d_call: .
cdr3_aa: CACNIAGGRAEQYF; cdr3_nt: TGCGCCTGCAATATAGCGGGAGGGCGGGCGGAGCAGTACTTC; j_call: TRBJ2-7; v_call: TRBV10-2; clone_size: many; d_call: TRBD2
cdr3_aa: CASSVASETRTGELFF; cdr3_nt: TGTGCCAGCAGCGTAGCTTCTGAAACGCGCACCGGGGAGCTGTTTTTT; j_call: TRBJ2-2; v_call: TRBV9; clone_size: few; d_call: .
cdr3_aa: CSAPTADRALNYGYTF; cdr3_nt: TGCAGTGCTCCTACAGCGGATAGAGCGCTTAACTATGGCTACACCTTC; j_call: TRBJ1-2; v_call: TRBV20-1; clone_size: .; d_call: .
cdr3_aa: CASSLRSAGSNQPQHF; cdr3_nt: TGTGCCAGCAGCCTTAGGAGCGCGGGGAGCAATCAGCCCCAGCATTTT; j_call: TRBJ1-5; v_call: TRBV7-6; clone_size: .; d_call: .
cdr3_aa: CASNYLRTGTGELLF; cdr3_nt: TGTGCCAGCAATTACCTGAGGACTGGGACCGGGGAGCTGCTTTTT; j_call: TRBJ2-2; v_call: TRBV28; clone_size: .; d_call: .
cdr3_aa: CASSVDGGNQPQHF; cdr3_nt: TGTGCCAGCAGCGTAGACGGGGGCAATCAGCCCCAGCATTTT; j_call: TRBJ1-5; v_call: TRBV9; clone_size: few; d_call: .
cdr3_aa: CASRGGRSSTDTQYF; cdr3_nt: TGTGCCAGCAGGGGGGGGCGGAGTAGCACAGATACGCAGTATTTT; j_call: TRBJ2-3; v_call: TRBV2; clone_size: many; d_call: .
cdr3_aa: CATSRVATNQPQHF; cdr3_nt: TGTGCCACCAGCAGAGTGGCAACAAATCAGCCCCAGCATTTT; j_call: TRBJ1-5; v_call: TRBV15; clone_size: .; d_call: .
cdr3_aa: CASSGRTGKFSNEQFF; cdr3_nt: TGTGCCAGCAGCGGAAGGACAGGGAAGTTTAGCAATGAGCAGTTCTTC; j_call: TRBJ2-1; v_call: TRBV9; clone_size: .; d_call: TRBD1
cdr3_aa: CSARDLLAGWTGELFF; cdr3_nt: TGCAGTGCTAGAGATTTGCTAGCGGGGTGGACCGGGGAGCTGTTTTTT; j_call: TRBJ2-2; v_call: TRBV20-1; clone_size: .; d_call: TRBD2
cdr3_aa: CSALRGGSYEQYF; cdr3_nt: TGCAGTGCTCTCCGTGGCGGGAGCTACGAGCAGTACTTC; j_call: TRBJ2-7; v_call: TRBV20-1; clone_size: many; d_call: TRBD2
cdr3_aa: CASSIVGQGAGTDTQYF; cdr3_nt: TGTGCCAGCAGCATTGTAGGACAGGGGGCGGGCACAGATACGCAGTATTTT; j_call: TRBJ2-3; v_call: TRBV7-9; clone_size: .; d_call: TRBD1
cdr3_aa: CASGELTMTEQYF; cdr3_nt: TGTGCCAGCGGGGAGCTTACCATGACTGAGCAGTACTTC; j_call: TRBJ2-7; v_call: TRBV25-1; clone_size: .; d_call: .
cdr3_aa: CASSQSGQGGQETQYF; cdr3_nt: TGTGCCAGCAGCCAGAGTGGACAAGGGGGCCAAGAGACCCAGTACTTC; j_call: TRBJ2-5; v_call: TRBV7-2; clone_size: many; d_call: .
cdr3_aa: CSASRAGGPFYEQYF; cdr3_nt: TGCAGTGCTAGTAGGGCGGGAGGGCCATTCTACGAGCAGTACTTC; j_call: TRBJ2-7; v_call: TRBV20-1; clone_size: many; d_call: TRBD2
cdr3_aa: CASSLEGTDHNEQFF; cdr3_nt: TGCGCCAGCAGCTTGGAAGGGACGGATCACAATGAGCAGTTCTTC; j_call: TRBJ2-1; v_call: TRBV5-1; clone_size: few; d_call: .
cdr3_aa: CASSFRRTVKDEQYF; cdr3_nt: TGTGCCAGCAGCTTTCGGAGGACAGTTAAGGACGAGCAGTACTTC; j_call: TRBJ2-7; v_call: TRBV3-1; clone_size: few; d_call: .
cdr3_aa: CASSSGGTKNIQYF; cdr3_nt: TGTGCCAGCAGCTCGGGGGGAACCAAAAACATTCAGTACTTC; j_call: TRBJ2-4; v_call: TRBV7-9; clone_size: few; d_call: TRBD2
cdr3_aa: CASTQTGIGELFF; cdr3_nt: TGTGCCAGCACCCAGACAGGCATCGGGGAGCTGTTTTTT; j_call: TRBJ2-2; v_call: TRBV7-9; clone_size: many; d_call: .
cdr3_aa: CASSLSGGWESNEQFF; cdr3_nt: TGTGCCAGCAGTCTCTCGGGTGGTTGGGAAAGCAATGAGCAGTTCTTC; j_call: TRBJ2-1; v_call: TRBV27; clone_size: many; d_call: .
cdr3_aa: CASSYSVSGRAMADTQYF; cdr3_nt: TGTGCCAGCAGTTACTCCGTTAGCGGGAGAGCTATGGCAGATACGCAGTATTTT; j_call: TRBJ2-3; v_call: TRBV6-2/TRBV6-3; clone_size: .; d_call: TRBD2